This is a list of T cell receptor beta chains from one sample in a study of cytomegalovirus exposure and HLA in healthy donors. Clones were sequenced by immunoSEQ multiplex PCR, and TCRdb holds only the in-frame ones, with some missing. The sample lists 200,000 or so clones; roughly 87% were seen once. The specimen sequenced was PBMCs. The receptors here all came from a girl less than two years old in good health and CMV-seronegative. Both conserved end residues are trimmed from each CDR3.

j_call | v_call | cdr3_aa
TRBJ2-7 | TRBV4-3 | ASSQVWLAGNSYEQY
TRBJ1-5 | TRBV19 | ASSMEGTGSNQPQH
TRBJ2-4 | TRBV6-1 | ASRTSGGNIQY
TRBJ2-1 | TRBV6-5 | ASSASAGGWDEQF
TRBJ1-2 | TRBV29-1 | SVPGLSYGYT
TRBJ2-1 | TRBV19 | ASSFFWLAGDNGQF
TRBJ1-6 | TRBV6-5 | ASSYSTGVTNSPLH
TRBJ1-5 | TRBV10-1 | ASSEVRSSNQPQH
TRBJ1-2 | TRBV15 | ATSSTPGQGLSYYGYT
TRBJ2-2 | TRBV7-2 | ASSSGLISDGELF
TRBJ2-3 | TRBV5-1 | ASSFGQSFVSTQY
TRBJ2-1 | TRBV27 | ASRADLAVPANEQF
TRBJ1-2 | TRBV5-1 | ASSLVGTGNGYT
TRBJ2-1 | TRBV20-1 | SGLASNEQF
TRBJ2-7 | TRBV6-5 | ASSKQVSYEQY
TRBJ2-1 | TRBV9 | ASSRDYNEQF
TRBJ2-1 | TRBV7-6 | ASSLAGGPLYEQF
TRBJ1-1 | TRBV5-1 | ASSLGGRNTEAF
TRBJ2-1 | TRBV6-5 | ASGGVYNEQF
TRBJ2-4 | TRBV4-2 | ASSQDWLAGNIQY
TRBJ2-3 | TRBV15 | ATSFGGAGSDTQY